The T cell receptor (beta chain) described here comes from a study of blood T cell repertoires in COVID-19. Turning to the study itself: The cDNA or gDNA used as material had been derived from T cells, B-cell-depleted T cells, or PBMCs.

Per the study methods: Estimation of nucleated cell counts was performed using reference gene primer amplification. TCRdb's copy holds only in-frame clones and misses some; the assay was immunoSEQ multiplex PCR. V and J calls and clone size follow that table, whereas D and trimming were derived from the DNA. This table holds approximately 190,000 clones, 87% found once. The table lists this clone with a count of one. This clonotype originated in a man aged 55 to 70 with active or convalescent COVID-19. Sequenced: peripheral blood.

The CDR3 is CASSSPGSGTDTQYF. CDR3 nucleotide sequence: TGTGCCAGCAGTTCCCCGGGTAGTGGCACAGATACGCAGTATTTT. V is TRBV27 and J is TRBJ2-3; no definite D call. Trimming pared 4 bases from V and 1 base from J, leaving 12 bases between. CDR1 and CDR2 from the germline V gene are MNHEY and SMNVEV (reference sequence). The length of the CDR3 is 15 residues.